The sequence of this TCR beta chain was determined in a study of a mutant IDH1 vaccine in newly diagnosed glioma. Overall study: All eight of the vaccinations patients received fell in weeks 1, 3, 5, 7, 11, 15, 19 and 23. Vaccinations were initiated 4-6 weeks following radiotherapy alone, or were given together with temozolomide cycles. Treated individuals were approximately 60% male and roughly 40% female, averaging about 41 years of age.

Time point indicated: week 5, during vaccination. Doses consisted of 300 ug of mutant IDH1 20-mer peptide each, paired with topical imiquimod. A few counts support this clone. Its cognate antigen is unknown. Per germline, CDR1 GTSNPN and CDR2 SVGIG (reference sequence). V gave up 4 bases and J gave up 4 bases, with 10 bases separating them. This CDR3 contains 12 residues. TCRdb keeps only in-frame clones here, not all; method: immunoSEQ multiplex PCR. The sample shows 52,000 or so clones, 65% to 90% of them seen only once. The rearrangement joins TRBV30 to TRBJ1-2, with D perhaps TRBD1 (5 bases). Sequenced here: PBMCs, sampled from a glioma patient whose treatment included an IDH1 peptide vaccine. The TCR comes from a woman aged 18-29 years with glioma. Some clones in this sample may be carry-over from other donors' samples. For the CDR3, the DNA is TGTGCCTGGAAGCAGGGTGGCTATGGCTACACCTTC. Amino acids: CAWKQGGYGYTF.